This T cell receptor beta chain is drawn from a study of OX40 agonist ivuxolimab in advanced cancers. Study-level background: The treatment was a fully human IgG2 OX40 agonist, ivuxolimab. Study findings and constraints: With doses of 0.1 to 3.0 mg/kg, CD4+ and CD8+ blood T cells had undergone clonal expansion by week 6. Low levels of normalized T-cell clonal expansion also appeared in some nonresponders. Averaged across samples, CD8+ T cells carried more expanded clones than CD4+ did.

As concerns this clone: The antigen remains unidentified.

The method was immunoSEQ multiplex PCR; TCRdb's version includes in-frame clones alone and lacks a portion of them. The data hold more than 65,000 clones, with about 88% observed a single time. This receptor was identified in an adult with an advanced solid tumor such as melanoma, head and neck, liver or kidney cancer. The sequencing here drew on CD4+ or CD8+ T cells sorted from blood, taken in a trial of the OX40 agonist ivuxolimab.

CDR3: CAWGSGRQRGYSNQPQHF. DNA for the CDR3: TGTGCCTGGGGGAGTGGGCGACAGCGTGGCTATAGCAATCAGCCCCAGCATTTT. The J gene is TRBJ1-5, the V gene TRBV30; the D gene is possibly TRBD1 (5 bases). The CDR3 is made up of 18 amino acids. Trimming took off 5 bases at V and 0 bases at J, with 23 bases between the two ends. Germline CDR1 reads GTSNPN; CDR2 reads SVGIG (reference sequence).